Below, one TCR beta chain is given with its context. As yet, its antigen is unknown. TCRdb's table, derived via immunoSEQ multiplex PCR, lists solely in-frame clones and lacks some. The repertoire holds 20,000 to 25,000 clones, with about 80% as singletons. Control samples were healthy donors' buffy coats. The source of the sample is a study of STAT5B mutations in CD4+ large granular lymphocyte leukemia. Study outcomes and limitations: The CD4+ versus CD8+ T-LGLL clonality difference may reflect limited sample size. Patient CD4-sorted repertoires looked more clonal than healthy CD4+ repertoires, even without putative leukemic clones. No patients shared main leukemic clonotypes, though about 26% appeared at low frequency elsewhere.

V lost 1 base and J lost 4, with 10 bases in between. Germline lookup yields CDR1 PRHDT and CDR2 FYEKMQ (reference sequence). This CDR3 is built from 14 residues. This chain uses TRBV13 with TRBJ1-2; D is perhaps TRBD1 (6 bases). Specimen: CD4+ T cells from blood buffy coats. The receptor was isolated from a human donor in good health. DNA for the CDR3: TGTGCCAGCAGCTTAGAAGGGGGGGCCTATGGCTACACCTTC. Residues: CASSLEGGAYGYTF.